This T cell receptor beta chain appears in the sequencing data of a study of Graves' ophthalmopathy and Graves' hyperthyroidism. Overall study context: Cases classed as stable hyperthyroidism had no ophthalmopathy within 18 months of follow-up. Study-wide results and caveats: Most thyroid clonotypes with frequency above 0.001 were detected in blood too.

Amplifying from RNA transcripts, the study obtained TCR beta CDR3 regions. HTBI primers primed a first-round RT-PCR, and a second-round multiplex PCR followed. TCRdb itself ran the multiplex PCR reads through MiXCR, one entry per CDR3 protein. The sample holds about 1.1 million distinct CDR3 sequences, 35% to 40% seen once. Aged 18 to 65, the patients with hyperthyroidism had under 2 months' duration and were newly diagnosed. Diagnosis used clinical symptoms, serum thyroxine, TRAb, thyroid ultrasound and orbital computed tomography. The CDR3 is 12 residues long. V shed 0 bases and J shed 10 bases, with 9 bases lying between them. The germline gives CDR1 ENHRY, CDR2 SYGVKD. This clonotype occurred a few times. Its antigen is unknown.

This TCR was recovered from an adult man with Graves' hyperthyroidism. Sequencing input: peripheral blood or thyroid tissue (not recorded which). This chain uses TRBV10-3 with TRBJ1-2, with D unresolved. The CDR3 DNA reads TGTGCCATCAGTGAGTCGATTCTTTTCTACACCTTC. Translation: CAISESILFYTF.